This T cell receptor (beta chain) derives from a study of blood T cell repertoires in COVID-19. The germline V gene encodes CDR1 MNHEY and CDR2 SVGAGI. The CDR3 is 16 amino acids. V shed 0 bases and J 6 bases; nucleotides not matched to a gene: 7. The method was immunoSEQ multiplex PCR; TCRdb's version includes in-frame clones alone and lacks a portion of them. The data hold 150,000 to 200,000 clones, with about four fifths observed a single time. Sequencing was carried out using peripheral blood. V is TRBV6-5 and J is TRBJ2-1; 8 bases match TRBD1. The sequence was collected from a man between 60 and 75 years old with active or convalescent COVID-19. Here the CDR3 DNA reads TGTGCCAGCAGTTACTCGAGGGGGGACAGGCTCAATGAGCAGTTCTTC. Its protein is CASSYSRGDRLNEQFF.